A selection of T cell receptor beta chains follows, all from one sample in a study of cytomegalovirus exposure and HLA in healthy donors. Generated by immunoSEQ multiplex PCR, the TCRdb table keeps only in-frame clones and is missing some. Altogether around 150,000 clones are present, 70% to 85% being singletons, with the ten largest covering about 1.3%. Specimen: PBMCs. The receptors come from a male donor in good health and CMV-seronegative. CDR3s leave out the opening cysteine and the closing phenylalanine or tryptophan. Some rows mark clone size as missing; the rest say once, few, many or name a class of expanded clone.

V: TRBV10-3; size: NA; CDR3: AISEDTRQDSPLH
V: TRBV6-1; size: NA; CDR3: ATHGTHSYEQY
V: TRBV9; size: NA; CDR3: ASSVDVSSYNSPLH
V: TRBV7-9; size: few; CDR3: ASSPVNGELF
V: TRBV5-1; size: NA; CDR3: ASSLVFRGSGETQY
V: TRBV9; size: few; CDR3: ASSSGTGDYEQY
V: TRBV7-2; size: NA; CDR3: ASSLEGTGGGGYT
V: TRBV7-3; size: NA; CDR3: ASSLYGIGDNEQF
V: TRBV6-5; size: once; CDR3: ASSLGQGMAEAF
V: TRBV7-2; size: NA; CDR3: ASSLNSPSNQPQH
V: TRBV14; size: NA; CDR3: ASSQDGRGWYEQY
V: TRBV19; size: NA; CDR3: ASRLQESSYNSPLH
V: TRBV14; size: NA; CDR3: ASSQGTFAEAF
V: TRBV5-4; size: NA; CDR3: ASSRQGETQY
V: TRBV27; size: once; CDR3: ASSLSTGEYSYEQY
V: TRBV6-5; size: NA; CDR3: ASSFDSENTGELF
V: TRBV5-1; size: NA; CDR3: ASSLLGTASGSAEQF
V: TRBV27; size: NA; CDR3: ASSLPGGNTEAF
V: TRBV10-3; size: NA; CDR3: AISRGQGATSDGYT
V: TRBV11-2; size: NA; CDR3: ASSLDGGGRVETQY